These 27 T cell receptor beta chains came from one sample sequenced in a study of neurological immune-mediated disorders (dated by TCRdb to about 2019). The receptor library was made with 5' RACE. TCRdb lists the instrument as Illumina HiSeq 2500. TCRdb reran the public reads through fastp at Q25 and MiXCR, keeping productive beta chains. Here each entry gathers all rows of one CDR3 protein and keeps the most common genes and DNA. Here the sample has about 25,000 distinct CDR3 sequences; about 3.1% occur a single time. Clones ranked in the top ten supply 7% of the sample. The sequenced material came from PBMCs. Receptors originate from a woman aged 25 to 39 with multiple sclerosis.

This clonotype was detected a few times. The rearrangement uses TRBV11-2 and TRBJ1-3; 9 nucleotides agree with TRBD1. After removal of 5 bases from V and 2 bases from J, the junction contained 4 bases not matched to a gene. The V gene's germline CDR1 is SGHAT and CDR2 FQNNGV. There are 15 residues in the CDR3. The CDR3 nucleotides are TGTGCCAGCAGCGAACAGGGGGCCACTGGAAACACCATATATTTT. It is translated as CASSEQGATGNTIYF.

This clonotype was seen ten or more times. This chain uses TRBV9 with TRBJ2-1; the match to TRBD2 covers 10 bases. This CDR3 spans 15 amino acids. Germline V gives CDR1 SGDLS, CDR2 YYNGEE. V shed 0 bases and J 8 bases; nucleotides not matched to a gene: 5. CDR3 sequence (DNA): TGTGCCAGCAGCGTAGGAGCGGGAGGGGTGTATGAGCAGTTCTTC. Translating it yields CASSVGAGGVYEQFF. Full variable domain (remainder filled in from reference TRBV9 and TRBJ2-1): DSGVTQTPKHLITATGQRVTLRCSPRSGDLSVYWYQQSLDQGLQFLIQYYNGEERAKGNILERFSAQQFPDLHSELNLSSLELGDSALYFCASSVGAGGVYEQFFGPGTRLTVL.

This clonotype was recorded at least ten times. The V and J genes are TRBV10-3 and TRBJ2-7; no clear D. Looked up from germline, CDR1 is ENHRY and CDR2 is SYGVKD. The CDR3 spans 11 residues. The V end lost 1 base, the J end lost 3 bases, and 1 base lay between the germline ends. The CDR3 is CAISEFYEQYF. For the CDR3, the DNA is TGTGCCATCAGTGAGTTCTACGAGCAGTACTTC.

This clonotype occurred many times. J is TRBJ2-3 and V is TRBV4-2; 11 nucleotides match TRBD2. The trim removed 1 base at V and 9 bases at J, leaving 15 bases unmatched. This CDR3 has 18 residues. Germline loops: CDR1 LGHNA, CDR2 YNFKEQ. CDR3 in DNA: TGTGCCAGCAGCCAAGCGAATAGCGGGAGGGTTGGGGCCGACACGCAGTATTTT. Residues: CASSQANSGRVGADTQYF.

Ten or more counts support this clonotype. The chain couples TRBV20-1 to TRBJ2-1, with D unresolved. CDR1 is DFQATT, CDR2 SNEGSKA, per germline (reference sequence). The CDR3 covers 16 residues. V dropped 5 bases and J dropped 0 bases, with 17 bases sitting between them. The CDR3 nucleotides are TGCAGTGCTGGCCTGGGCGGCAGACCCTCCTACAATGAGCAGTTCTTC. Its protein is CSAGLGGRPSYNEQFF.

V is TRBV18 and J is TRBJ2-7; 9 bases agree with TRBD1. The V gene end was trimmed by 3 bases and the J gene end by 1 base; junction bases not matched to a gene: 4. The CDR3 runs to 15 residues. CDR1 is KGHSH, CDR2 LQKENI, per germline. As DNA, the CDR3 is TGTGCCAGCTCACCGCAGACAGGGGGGTCCTACGAGCAGTACTTC. Translation gives CASSPQTGGSYEQYF.

With regard to this clonotype: A much larger clone sits a single nucleotide away, making a read error possible. J is TRBJ2-3 and V is TRBV7-2, with D unclear. Trimming took 1 base from V and 10 from J, leaving 9 bases between them. The CDR3 length is 12 residues. Per germline, CDR1 SGHTA and CDR2 FQGNSA. CDR3 sequence: CASSLEGMAQYF. The DNA for the CDR3 is TGTGCCAGCAGCTTAGAAGGCATGGCGCAGTATTTT.

In its sample, this clonotype was seen many times. The chain is built from TRBV20-1 and TRBJ2-7; 12 bases fit TRBD2. Germline V CDR1 and CDR2: DFQATT, SNEGSKA (reference sequence). V lost 5 bases and J lost 6; bases outside the gene matches: 8. This CDR3 spans 14 amino acids. CDR3 nucleotides: TGCAGTGCTCCACGACTAGCGGGAGTCTCCGAGCAGTACTTC. As protein: CSAPRLAGVSEQYF.

This clonotype was seen many times. J is TRBJ2-2 and V is TRBV12-3 or TRBV12-4; 8 positions agree with TRBD2. This CDR3 is built from 17 residues. J was trimmed by 5 bases and V by 5 bases; bases with no gene match: 13. The CDR3 loop is CASSKEVGRAFTGELFF. CDR3 DNA: TGTGCCAGCAGTAAAGAGGTCGGGAGGGCTTTTACCGGGGAGCTGTTTTTT.

This clonotype was detected many times. The junction does not match germline at one end; this may be a read error. V usage is TRBV19 and J usage is TRBJ1-5; D is unresolved. Germline CDR1 reads LNHDA; CDR2 reads SQIVND (reference sequence). This CDR3 has 15 residues. The CDR3, as DNA: TGTGCCAGTAGTGAGGGTAATTATGGCAATCAGCCCCAGAATTTT. Encoded protein: CASSEGNYGNQPQNF.

Notes on this clonotype: A read error is possible here, since a much larger clone lies one base away. The chain carries TRBV5-1 and TRBJ2-7, with D unclear. Germline loops: CDR1 SGHRS, CDR2 YFSETQ. This CDR3 is 13 amino acids long. V lost 3 bases, J lost 0 bases, and 7 bases lay in between. The CDR3 region has the DNA TGCGCCAGCAGCTGGGAAAGCTCCTACGAGCAGTACTTC. This codes for CASSWESSYEQYF.

This clonotype has ten or more counts. This chain connects TRBV12-3 or TRBV12-4 to TRBJ2-2, with TRBD1 matching over 7 bases. The length of the CDR3 is 15 residues. V lost 6 bases and J lost 5; bases outside the gene matches: 9. In DNA form, the CDR3 reads TGTGCCAGCAGCCTCGGGACAGCCAGAACCGGGGAGCTGTTTTTT. Translated, it gives CASSLGTARTGELFF.

The table lists this clonotype with many counts. V is TRBV7-7 and J is TRBJ2-1; TRBD1 aligns across 11 bases. The germline V gene has CDR1 SSHAT and CDR2 FNYEAQ (reference sequence). The V segment lost 4 bases and the J segment 13 bases; nucleotides outside the gene matches: 6. The CDR3 extends over 13 amino acids. The CDR3 DNA reads as TGTGCCAGCAGCTCAGGACAGGGGGCGAGTCAGTTCTTC. Translating gives CASSSGQGASQFF.

This clonotype was counted at least ten times. The V and J genes are TRBV7-2 and TRBJ1-1, with TRBD1 identical over 7 bases. Germline CDR1 and CDR2: SGHTA and FQGNSA. The J segment lost 1 base and the V segment lost 4 bases, leaving 3 bases of the junction unmatched. The CDR3 runs 14 residues. CDR3 bases: TGTGCCAGCAGCTCCGACAGGGCGAACACTGAAGCTTTCTTT. Amino acids: CASSSDRANTEAFF. Together with reference TRBV7-2 and TRBJ1-1, the CDR3 gives the full variable domain: GAGVSQSPSNKVTEKGKDVELRCDPISGHTALYWYRQSLGQGLEFLIYFQGNSAPDKSGLPSDRFSAERTGGSVSTLTIQRTQQEDSAVYLCASSSDRANTEAFFGQGTRLTVV.

This clonotype was counted ten times or more. The CDR3 DNA follows: TGTGCCAGCTCACCACGGACAGCATACGAGCAGTACTTC. Protein product: CASSPRTAYEQYF. This chain links TRBV18 with TRBJ2-7, with TRBD1 as a possible D gene (6 bases). From germline, CDR1 is KGHSH and CDR2 LQKENI. The CDR3 contains 13 residues. Between the trimmed V and J ends, which lost 1 base and 4 bases, there was a span of 8 bases.

This clonotype appeared many times. The chain uses TRBV20-1 and TRBJ2-7; 7 nucleotides agree with TRBD1. Trimming removed 4 bases from V and 3 bases from J; junction bases left unmatched: 3. This CDR3 has 12 residues. CDR1 is DFQATT and CDR2 is SNEGSKA in the germline V gene (reference sequence). Here the CDR3 DNA reads TGCAGTGCTACCGGACAGGTCTACGAGCAGTACTTC. Amino acid sequence: CSATGQVYEQYF.

This clonotype was recorded at least ten times. This may arise from a read error, as a much more abundant clone is one base away. The V call is TRBV5-1, the J call TRBJ1-2; D is possibly TRBD1 (5 bases). Trimming took off 4 bases at V and 1 base at J, with 14 bases between the two ends. Germline CDR1 and CDR2: SGHRS and YFSETQ. This CDR3 is built from 15 residues. This CDR3 reads CASSGGRKGNYGYTF. In DNA form, the CDR3 reads TGCGCCAGCAGCGGGGGACGGAAGGGTAACTATGGCTACACCTTC. The full variable domain, with the rest looked up from reference TRBV5-1 and TRBJ1-2, is KAGVTQTPRYLIKTRGQQVTLSCSPISGHRSVSWYQQTPGQGLQFLFEYFSETQRNKGNFPGRFSGRQFSNSRSEMNVSTLELGDSALYLCASSGGRKGNYGYTFGSGTRLTVV.

As concerns this clonotype: A much larger clone sits a single nucleotide away, making a read error possible. The V call is TRBV5-1, the J call TRBJ1-5, with TRBD1 as a possible D gene (6 bases). Per germline, CDR1 SGHRS and CDR2 YFSETQ. The CDR3 contains 15 residues. Trimming pared 2 bases from V and 6 bases from J, leaving 15 bases between. The CDR3 coding sequence is TGCGCCAGCAGCTTATCATCGGGGGCCGGTCAGCCCCAGCATTTT. The encoded protein is CASSLSSGAGQPQHF. Full variable domain (remainder filled in from reference TRBV5-1 and TRBJ1-5): KAGVTQTPRYLIKTRGQQVTLSCSPISGHRSVSWYQQTPGQGLQFLFEYFSETQRNKGNFPGRFSGRQFSNSRSEMNVSTLELGDSALYLCASSLSSGAGQPQHFGDGTRLSIL.

At least ten counts were recorded for this clonotype. This chain's CDR3 is CSARDGTRHLGTDTQYF. The CDR3 bases are TGCAGTGCTAGAGATGGGACTAGACATTTAGGCACAGATACGCAGTATTTT. The chain employs TRBV20-1 and TRBJ2-3, with 8 bases lining up with TRBD2. CDR1 is DFQATT and CDR2 is SNEGSKA in the germline V gene (reference sequence). CDR3 size: 17 residues. V shed 0 bases, J shed 1 base, and the junction held 9 bases outside the gene matches.

In its sample, this clonotype was seen many times. The chain uses TRBV5-1 and TRBJ2-5; D might be TRBD2 (6 bases). V shed 4 bases and J shed 2 bases, with 12 bases lying between them. Germline CDR1 and CDR2: SGHRS and YFSETQ. The CDR3 has 14 amino acids. CDR3 DNA: TGCGCCAGCAGCCCCGGGACTTATCAAGAGACCCAGTACTTC. Its protein is CASSPGTYQETQYF.

This clonotype was picked up many times. This sequence joins TRBV7-2 and TRBJ2-7; D not resolved. The CDR3 is made up of 14 amino acids. Trimming removed 1 base at V and 4 bases at J, with 11 bases between. Germline loops: CDR1 SGHTA, CDR2 FQGNSA. The CDR3 DNA follows: TGTGCCAGCAGCTTAGGGATTCTCGATTACGAGCAGTACTTC. As protein: CASSLGILDYEQYF. The full variable domain, with the rest looked up from reference TRBV7-2 and TRBJ2-7, is GAGVSQSPSNKVTEKGKDVELRCDPISGHTALYWYRQSLGQGLEFLIYFQGNSAPDKSGLPSDRFSAERTGGSVSTLTIQRTQQEDSAVYLCASSLGILDYEQYFGPGTRLTVT.

This clonotype was detected many times. The V and J genes are TRBV6-6 and TRBJ1-1; tentative D call: TRBD1 (5 bases). V lost 6 bases and J lost 3, with 17 bases in between. The CDR3 extends over 15 amino acids. Germline CDR1 and CDR2: MNHNY and SVGAGI (reference sequence). The CDR3 region is CASSQRSLGHTEAFF. Here the CDR3 DNA reads TGTGCCAGCAGCCAAAGATCGTTGGGGCACACTGAAGCTTTCTTT.

This clonotype was detected ten times or more. The V call is TRBV12-3 or TRBV12-4, the J call TRBJ1-1, with a weak D call TRBD1 (6 bases). Trimming stripped 6 bases from V and 0 bases from J, with 11 bases between. The CDR3 is 14 amino acids. In nucleotides, the CDR3 is TGTGCCAGCAGACCACAGGGATTGAACACTGAAGCTTTCTTT. Translation: CASRPQGLNTEAFF.

This clonotype was found many times. The rearrangement joins TRBV20-1 to TRBJ2-1, with D hard to call. CDR1 is DFQATT and CDR2 is SNEGSKA in the germline V gene (reference sequence). The CDR3 sequence is 14 residues long. The germline V and J ends were trimmed by 1 base and 8 bases, with 15 bases remaining between them. For the CDR3, the DNA is TGCAGTGCTAGAGGGTCGTGGGCAGGATATGAGCAGTTCTTC. It specifies CSARGSWAGYEQFF.

This clonotype was seen ten or more times. In DNA form, the CDR3 reads TGTGCCAGCAGTTTGGAAGGGTACAATGAGCAGTTCTTC. Translating it yields CASSLEGYNEQFF. The V and J genes are TRBV27 and TRBJ2-1; D remains ambiguous. Germline assignment: CDR1 MNHEY and CDR2 SMNVEV (reference sequence). Trimming took off 3 bases at V and 4 bases at J, with 7 bases between the two ends. There are 13 residues in the CDR3.

This clonotype was detected ten times or more. The rearrangement uses TRBV20-1 and TRBJ2-5, with no clear D. Trimming left V 3 bases short and J 5 bases short, with 22 bases between. The CDR3 loop spans 16 amino acids. The germline V gene encodes CDR1 DFQATT and CDR2 SNEGSKA (reference sequence). CDR3 loop: CSARVWGPGVGETQYF. CDR3 in DNA: TGCAGTGCTAGGGTATGGGGTCCCGGAGTGGGGGAGACCCAGTACTTC.

This clonotype occurred many times. The gene calls are TRBV6-4 and TRBJ2-2; D might be TRBD1 (5 bases). Germline CDR1 and CDR2: MRHNA and SNTAGT. This CDR3 comprises 14 residues. Trimming left V 0 bases short and J 3 bases short, with 5 bases between. The CDR3 region is CASSDSGDTGELFF. CDR3 DNA: TGTGCCAGCAGTGACTCAGGGGACACCGGGGAGCTGTTTTTT.